A single sample is the source of the 8 T cell receptor beta chains below, sequenced in a study of blood T cell repertoires in COVID-19. Assay: immunoSEQ multiplex PCR; the TCRdb copy retains only in-frame clones and omits some. Here the sample spans some 110,000 clones, roughly 83% being singletons. The sequenced material came from peripheral blood. The receptors were gathered from a young man with acute or convalescent COVID-19.

The V call is TRBV4-1, the J call TRBJ2-1; 14 bases line up with TRBD2. This CDR3 is built from 16 residues. V lost 5 bases, J lost 6 bases, and 6 bases stayed unmatched. CDR1 and CDR2 (germline): MGHRA, YSYEKL. CDR3 region: CASSARLAGGSNEQFF. Here the CDR3 DNA reads TGCGCCAGCAGCGCCCGACTAGCGGGAGGGTCCAATGAGCAGTTCTTC.

The chain employs TRBV10-3 and TRBJ1-1; 9 positions match TRBD1. J lost 11 bases, V lost 2 bases, and 12 bases had no gene match. Germline V gene data show CDR1 as ENHRY and CDR2 as SYGVKD. There are 15 residues in the CDR3. CDR3 nucleotides: TGTGCCATCAGTGAGCCGACCGGGACAGGGATCAGGGCTTTCTTT. Translating it yields CAISEPTGTGIRAFF.

This chain joins TRBV4-1 and TRBJ2-1; 11 bases agree with TRBD2. Germline CDR1 and CDR2: MGHRA and YSYEKL. The CDR3 spans 15 residues. The V gene end was trimmed by 6 bases and the J gene end by 7 bases; junction bases not matched to a gene: 8. The CDR3 here is CASRRGTSGMNEQFF. The CDR3 DNA reads as TGCGCCAGCAGGAGGGGGACTAGCGGTATGAATGAGCAGTTCTTC.

V usage is TRBV11-2 and J usage is TRBJ2-1, with D possibly matching TRBD1 (6 bases). Germline CDR1 SGHAT, CDR2 FQNNGV. Trimming pared 2 bases from V and 5 bases from J, leaving 10 bases between. This CDR3 contains 14 residues. CDR3 in DNA: TGTGCCAGCAGCTTAAGGGGGAGTCACAATGAGCAGTTCTTC. Amino acids: CASSLRGSHNEQFF.

This chain links TRBV6-5 with TRBJ1-1, with 10 bases fitting TRBD1. The junction had 8 bases not matched to a gene; V was cut back by 4 bases and J by 3 bases. CDR1 MNHEY and CDR2 SVGAGI come from the germline V gene. The CDR3 sequence is 16 residues long. Written as DNA, the CDR3 is TGTGCCAGCAGTTTCCGGCCCGGGACAGGGGACACTGAAGCTTTCTTT. It codes for CASSFRPGTGDTEAFF.

This rearrangement joins TRBV30 to TRBJ1-2; D may be TRBD1 (6 bases). The CDR3 contains 13 residues. The V gene lost 0 bases and the J gene lost 6 bases, with 11 bases spanning the gap. Germline lookup yields CDR1 GTSNPN and CDR2 SVGIG (reference sequence). The CDR3 region is CAWSVSSGDGYTF. CDR3 DNA sequence: TGTGCCTGGAGTGTATCGTCAGGGGATGGCTACACCTTC. Supplemented by reference TRBV30 and TRBJ1-2, the full variable domain reads SQTIHQWPATLVQPVGSPLSLECTVEGTSNPNLYWYRQAAGRGLQLLFYSVGIGQISSEVPQNLSASRPQDRQFILSSKKLLLSDSGFYLCAWSVSSGDGYTFGSGTRLTVV.

This clone has just one count. The rearrangement joins TRBV11-2 to TRBJ1-1; possibly TRBD1 for D (5 bases). Between the trimmed V and J ends, which lost 4 bases and 4 bases, there was a span of 10 bases. The V gene's germline CDR1 is SGHAT and CDR2 FQNNGV. The CDR3 has 13 amino acids. CDR3 loop: CASSSGEGTEAFF. CDR3 nucleotide sequence: TGTGCCAGCAGCTCGGGGGAAGGCACTGAAGCTTTCTTT.

The V call is TRBV27, the J call TRBJ1-5; 7 bases map to TRBD1. The CDR3 loop spans 19 amino acids. Germline CDR1 is MNHEY and CDR2 is SMNVEV (reference sequence). The trim removed 5 bases at V and 0 bases at J, leaving 16 bases unmatched. CDR3 nucleotides: TGTGCCAGCAGTCAACGCTTCACCCCACAGGGGTTTAGCAATCAGCCCCAGCATTTT. It is translated as CASSQRFTPQGFSNQPQHF.